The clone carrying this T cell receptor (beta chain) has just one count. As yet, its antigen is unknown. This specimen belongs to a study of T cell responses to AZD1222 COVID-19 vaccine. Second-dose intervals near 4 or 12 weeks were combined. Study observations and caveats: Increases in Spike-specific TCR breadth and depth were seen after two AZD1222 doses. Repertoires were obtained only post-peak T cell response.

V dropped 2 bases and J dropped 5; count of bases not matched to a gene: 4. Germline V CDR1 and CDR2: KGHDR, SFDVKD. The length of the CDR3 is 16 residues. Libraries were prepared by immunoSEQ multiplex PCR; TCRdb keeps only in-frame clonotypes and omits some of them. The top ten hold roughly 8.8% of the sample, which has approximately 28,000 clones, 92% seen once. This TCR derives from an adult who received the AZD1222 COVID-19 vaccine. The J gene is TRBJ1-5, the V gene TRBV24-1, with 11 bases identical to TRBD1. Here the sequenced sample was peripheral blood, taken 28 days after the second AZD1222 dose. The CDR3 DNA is TGTGCCACCAGTGATTCAAGGACAGGGGGCGATCAGCCCCAGCATTTT. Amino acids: CATSDSRTGGDQPQHF.